This is a list of T cell receptor beta chains from one sample in a study of technical replicates of blood from a few donors. Sequenced by immunoSEQ multiplex PCR; TCRdb stores in-frame clones only, minus some. The sample contains 70,000 or so clones, 90% to 95% of which appear only once. Specimen: T cells isolated from PBMCs. The receptors shown here come from a human donor in good health. Some clones in this sample may be carry-over from other donors' samples. Each CDR3 is given with its conserved first and last residue. A D gene is named only where the DNA matches it firmly. Size tells how often a clone was seen (once, few, many) or the class of an expanded clone, and some rows leave it out.

D: TRBD1; size: -; length: 14; V: TRBV4-2; J: TRBJ2-7; DNA: TGTGCCAGCAGCCAAGACAGGGGGATATACGAGCAGTACTTC; CDR3: CASSQDRGIYEQYF
D: TRBD2; size: once; length: 15; V: TRBV6-5; J: TRBJ2-1; DNA: TGTGCCAGCACTAAGGGGGGCGGGGGGCTTAGGGAGCAGTTCTTC; CDR3: CASTKGGGGLREQFF
D: TRBD2; size: -; length: 18; V: TRBV19; J: TRBJ2-3; DNA: TGTGCCAGTAGTATAGTGTGGGGTAGCGGGAGACCCACAGATACGCAGTATTTT; CDR3: CASSIVWGSGRPTDTQYF
D: -; size: -; length: 13; V: TRBV10-2; J: TRBJ2-7; DNA: TGCGCCAGCAGTGTGGGCAGGGTCTACGAGCAGTACTTC; CDR3: CASSVGRVYEQYF
D: -; size: -; length: 12; V: TRBV30; J: TRBJ2-1; DNA: TGTGCCTGGAGCCGAGGGTACAATGAGCAGTTCTTC; CDR3: CAWSRGYNEQFF
D: TRBD1; size: -; length: 16; V: TRBV2; J: TRBJ1-2; DNA: TGTGCCAGCATGAATCCCCGGGACAGGGCTAACTATGGCTACACCTTC; CDR3: CASMNPRDRANYGYTF
D: TRBD1; size: -; length: 14; V: TRBV19; J: TRBJ2-7; DNA: TGTGCCAGTAGGTTAACAGGGGGCGCGGGCGAGCAGTACTTC; CDR3: CASRLTGGAGEQYF
D: TRBD1; size: -; length: 13; V: TRBV19; J: TRBJ2-7; DNA: TGTGCCAGTAGTACCACAGGGGGCTACGAGCAGTACTTC; CDR3: CASSTTGGYEQYF
D: TRBD2; size: -; length: 17; V: TRBV7-2; J: TRBJ2-7; DNA: TGTGCCAGCAGCTTAGAGGAGGGACTAGCGGGCTCCTACGAGCAGTACTTC; CDR3: CASSLEEGLAGSYEQYF
D: -; size: once; length: 16; V: TRBV7-6; J: TRBJ2-1; DNA: TGTGCCAGCAGCCCGAGCGAGGGCGGACGTGGGAACGAGCAGTTCTTC; CDR3: CASSPSEGGRGNEQFF
D: TRBD1; size: -; length: 17; V: TRBV7-2; J: TRBJ2-1; DNA: TGTGCCAGCAGCGGGGACAGGGAGGGAGACTCCTACAATGAGCAGTTCTTC; CDR3: CASSGDREGDSYNEQFF
D: TRBD1; size: -; length: 15; V: TRBV5-4; J: TRBJ1-2; DNA: TGTGCCAGCAGCTTGGGTGGGACAGCCACCTATGGCTACACCTTC; CDR3: CASSLGGTATYGYTF
D: -; size: few; length: 14; V: TRBV11-2; J: TRBJ2-7; DNA: TGTGCCAGCAGCTTTCGGGACATCTCCTACGAGCAGTACTTC; CDR3: CASSFRDISYEQYF
D: -; size: -; length: 16; V: TRBV10-2; J: TRBJ2-7; DNA: TGCGCCAGCAGTGTACGCGCCCTAGCCTTTCCCTACGAGCAGTACTTC; CDR3: CASSVRALAFPYEQYF
D: -; size: -; length: 13; V: TRBV5-4; J: TRBJ1-1; DNA: TGTGCCAGCAGATTGGCCGGGAACACTGAAGCTTTCTTT; CDR3: CASRLAGNTEAFF
D: -; size: -; length: 15; V: TRBV6-6; J: TRBJ2-5; DNA: TGTGCCAGCATCGCTAGGGGTCCCCTCCAAGAGACCCAGTACTTC; CDR3: CASIARGPLQETQYF
D: -; size: -; length: 14; V: TRBV11-3; J: TRBJ2-2; DNA: TGTGCCAGCAGCCTCCAGGGTGCATCCGGGGAGCTGTTTTTT; CDR3: CASSLQGASGELFF
D: TRBD2; size: -; length: 16; V: TRBV9; J: TRBJ2-2; DNA: TGTGCCAGCAGCCCCCGGGATAGCGGGGGCACCGGGGAGCTGTTTTTT; CDR3: CASSPRDSGGTGELFF
D: TRBD1; size: -; length: 15; V: TRBV7-9; J: TRBJ2-7; DNA: TGTGCCAGCAGCTCCGGGACAGGTCGGACCTACGAGCAGTACTTC; CDR3: CASSSGTGRTYEQYF
D: -; size: -; length: 14; V: TRBV4-1; J: TRBJ1-5; DNA: TGCGCCAGCAGTCAAGATCATAGCAATCAGCCCCAGCATTTT; CDR3: CASSQDHSNQPQHF
D: TRBD1; size: -; length: 19; V: TRBV9; J: TRBJ2-6; DNA: TGTGCCAGCAGCACCCGGGACAGGGTTTTCTTTCTGAGGGCCAACGTCCTGACTTTC; CDR3: CASSTRDRVFFLRANVLTF
D: TRBD1; size: -; length: 14; V: TRBV7-9; J: TRBJ1-1; DNA: TGTGCCAGCAGCTCCTGGGACAGGGGCACTGAAGCTTTCTTT; CDR3: CASSSWDRGTEAFF
D: TRBD1; size: -; length: 12; V: TRBV19; J: TRBJ1-1; DNA: TGTGCCAGTAGTATCAGGGGGACTGAAGCTTTCTTT; CDR3: CASSIRGTEAFF
D: -; size: -; length: 13; V: TRBV6-4; J: TRBJ1-2; DNA: TGTGCCAGCAGTGACGCAAGGGGCGGCGGCTACACCTTC; CDR3: CASSDARGGGYTF
D: -; size: -; length: 14; V: TRBV5-5; J: TRBJ1-6; DNA: TGTGCCAGCAGCTTAATTAATCGGAATTCACCCCTCCACTTT; CDR3: CASSLINRNSPLHF
D: TRBD1; size: -; length: 14; V: TRBV18; J: TRBJ1-2; DNA: TGTGCCAGCTCACCAGGGGACAGGGTCTATGGCTACACCTTC; CDR3: CASSPGDRVYGYTF
D: -; size: -; length: 14; V: TRBV28; J: TRBJ2-1; DNA: TGTGCCAGCAGTTTCTCCACCGTAGGAGAAAATTCGTTCTTC; CDR3: CASSFSTVGENSFF
D: TRBD1; size: -; length: 14; V: TRBV19; J: TRBJ2-1; DNA: TGTGCCAGTAGTACGGGACAGGGGACCGATGAGCAGTTCTTC; CDR3: CASSTGQGTDEQFF
D: -; size: -; length: 12; V: TRBV29-1; J: TRBJ2-1; DNA: TGCAGCGTAGACCTACAGGGAGCGGAGCAGTTCTTC; CDR3: CSVDLQGAEQFF
D: TRBD1; size: -; length: 20; V: TRBV6-4; J: TRBJ1-5; DNA: TGTGCCAGCAGCGAGGGAGGCAGGGACAGGGACCACATAAGCAATCAGCCCCAGCATTTT; CDR3: CASSEGGRDRDHISNQPQHF
D: -; size: -; length: 14; V: TRBV28; J: TRBJ1-2; DNA: TGTGCCAGCAGTCAAGGTGTCGGTGGGGGGAACTACACCTTC; CDR3: CASSQGVGGGNYTF
D: TRBD2; size: once; length: 19; V: TRBV7-9; J: TRBJ2-1; DNA: TGTGCCAGCAGCTTAGCCCCAGGGACTAGCGGGGGGGTCTACAATGAGCAGTTCTTC; CDR3: CASSLAPGTSGGVYNEQFF
D: TRBD2; size: once; length: 16; V: TRBV19; J: TRBJ2-1; DNA: TGTGCCAGTAGTATTGGAGGTCTAGCGGGAGTCAATGAGCAGTTCTTC; CDR3: CASSIGGLAGVNEQFF
D: -; size: -; length: 14; V: TRBV11-2; J: TRBJ1-2; DNA: TGTGCCAGCAGCCCGGGGGGGCTTGGCTATGGCTACACCTTC; CDR3: CASSPGGLGYGYTF
D: -; size: -; length: 13; V: TRBV29-1; J: TRBJ1-1; DNA: TGCAGCTGGGGCCAGAGCGTAAGAAGCGAAGCTTTCTTT; CDR3: CSWGQSVRSEAFF
D: -; size: -; length: 14; V: TRBV7-9; J: TRBJ2-7; DNA: TGTGCCAGCAGCTTAGAGAGGAGCTCCTACGAGCAGTACTTC; CDR3: CASSLERSSYEQYF
D: -; size: -; length: 14; V: TRBV29-1; J: TRBJ2-7; DNA: TGCAGCACCCATCCGGGACAAGGCTCCTACGAGCAGTACTTC; CDR3: CSTHPGQGSYEQYF
D: -; size: -; length: 16; V: TRBV4-2; J: TRBJ2-7; DNA: TGTGCCAGCAGCCAAGATATCCGGGGAACTCCCTACGAGCAGTACTTC; CDR3: CASSQDIRGTPYEQYF
D: -; size: -; length: 14; V: TRBV10-1; J: TRBJ2-3; DNA: TGCGCCAGCCAGGACACGACTAGCACAGATACGCAGTATTTT; CDR3: CASQDTTSTDTQYF
D: -; size: -; length: 14; V: TRBV2; J: TRBJ2-7; DNA: TGTGCCAGCAGTGATAGGGGCGGATCCTACGAGCAGTACTTC; CDR3: CASSDRGGSYEQYF
D: -; size: once; length: 14; V: TRBV9; J: TRBJ1-1; DNA: TGTGCCAGCAGCGTAGGAAACTTGAACACTGAAGCTTTCTTT; CDR3: CASSVGNLNTEAFF